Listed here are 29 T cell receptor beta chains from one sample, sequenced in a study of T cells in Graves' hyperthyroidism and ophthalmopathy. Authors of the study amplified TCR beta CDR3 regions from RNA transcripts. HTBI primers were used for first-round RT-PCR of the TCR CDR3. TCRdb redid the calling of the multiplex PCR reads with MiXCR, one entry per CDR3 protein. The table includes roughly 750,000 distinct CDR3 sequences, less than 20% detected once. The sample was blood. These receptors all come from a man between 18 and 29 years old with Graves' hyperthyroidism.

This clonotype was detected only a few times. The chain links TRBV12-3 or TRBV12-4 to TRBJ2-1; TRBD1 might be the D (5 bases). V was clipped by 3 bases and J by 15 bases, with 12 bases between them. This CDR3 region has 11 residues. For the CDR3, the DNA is TGTGCCAGCAGTTTTGGCAGGGATCCGTTCTTC. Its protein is CASSFGRDPFF.

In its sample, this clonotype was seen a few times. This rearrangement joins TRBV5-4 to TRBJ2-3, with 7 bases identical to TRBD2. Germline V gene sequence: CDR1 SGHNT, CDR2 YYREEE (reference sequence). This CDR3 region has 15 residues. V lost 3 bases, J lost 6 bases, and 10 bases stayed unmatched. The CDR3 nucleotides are TGTGCCAGCAGCTCTAGGGCTACCGGGGGGGATACGCAGTATTTT. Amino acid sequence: CASSSRATGGDTQYF.

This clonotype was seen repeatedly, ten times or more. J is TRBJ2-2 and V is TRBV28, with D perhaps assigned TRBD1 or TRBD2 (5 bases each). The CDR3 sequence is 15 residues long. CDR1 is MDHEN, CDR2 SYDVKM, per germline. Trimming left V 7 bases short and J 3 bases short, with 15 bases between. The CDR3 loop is CASTLLGRYTGELFF. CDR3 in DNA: TGTGCCAGCACCCTCCTGGGACGGTACACCGGGGAGCTGTTTTTT.

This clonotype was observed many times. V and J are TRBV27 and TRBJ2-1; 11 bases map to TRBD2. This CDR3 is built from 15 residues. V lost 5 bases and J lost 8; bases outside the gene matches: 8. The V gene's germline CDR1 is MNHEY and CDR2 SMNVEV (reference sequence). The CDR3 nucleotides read TGTGCCAGCAGTCCCCGACTAGCGGGGAAGGATGAGCAGTTCTTC. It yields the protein CASSPRLAGKDEQFF.

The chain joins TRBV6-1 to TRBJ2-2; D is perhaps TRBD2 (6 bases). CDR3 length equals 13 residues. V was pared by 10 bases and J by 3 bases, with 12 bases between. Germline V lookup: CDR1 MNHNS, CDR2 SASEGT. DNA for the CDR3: TGTGCCACCTCGTGGGGGGACACCGGGGAGCTGTTTTTT. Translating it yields CATSWGDTGELFF.

CDR3 in DNA: TGTGCCAGCAGTTACTCTGGGACAGGGGGCACAGATACGCAGTATTTT. It encodes CASSYSGTGGTDTQYF. The chain recombines TRBV6-2 or TRBV6-3 with TRBJ2-3, with 10 bases that match TRBD1. The CDR3 length is 16 residues. Trimming took 0 bases from V and 1 from J; bases not matched to a gene: 1. Per germline, CDR1 MNHEY and CDR2 SVGEGT.

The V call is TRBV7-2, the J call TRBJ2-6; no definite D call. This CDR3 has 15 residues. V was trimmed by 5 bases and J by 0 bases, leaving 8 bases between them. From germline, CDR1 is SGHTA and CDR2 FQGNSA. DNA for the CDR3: TGTGCCAGCAGCCCCACGTTCTCTGGGGCCAACGTCCTGACTTTC. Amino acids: CASSPTFSGANVLTF.

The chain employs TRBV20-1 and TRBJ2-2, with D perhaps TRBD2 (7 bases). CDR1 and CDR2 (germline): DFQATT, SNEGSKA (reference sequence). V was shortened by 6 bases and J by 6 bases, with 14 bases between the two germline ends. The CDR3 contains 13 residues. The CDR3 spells CSAIQGGAGELFF. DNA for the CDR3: TGCAGTGCAATACAGGGAGGGGCCGGGGAGCTGTTTTTT.

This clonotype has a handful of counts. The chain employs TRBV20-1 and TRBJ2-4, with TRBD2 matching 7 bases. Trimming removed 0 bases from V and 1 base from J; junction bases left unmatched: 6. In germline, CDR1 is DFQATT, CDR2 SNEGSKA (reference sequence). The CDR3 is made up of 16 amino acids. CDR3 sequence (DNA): TGCAGTGCTAGAGAGGGGGGAGGGAAGGCCAAAAACATTCAGTACTTC. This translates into CSAREGGGKAKNIQYF.

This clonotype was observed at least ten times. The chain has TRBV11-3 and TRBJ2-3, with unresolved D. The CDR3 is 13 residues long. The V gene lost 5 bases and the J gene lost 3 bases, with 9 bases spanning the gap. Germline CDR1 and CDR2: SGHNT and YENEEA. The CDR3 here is CASSARLTDTQYF. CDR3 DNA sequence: TGTGCCAGCAGCGCCCGACTTACAGATACGCAGTATTTT.

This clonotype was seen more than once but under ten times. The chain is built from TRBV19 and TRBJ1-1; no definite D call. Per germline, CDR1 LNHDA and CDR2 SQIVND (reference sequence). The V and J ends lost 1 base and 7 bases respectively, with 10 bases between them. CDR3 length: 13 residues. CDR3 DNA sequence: TGTGCCAGTAGTATAGCCCCGGGCCGTGAAGCTTTCTTT. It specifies CASSIAPGREAFF.

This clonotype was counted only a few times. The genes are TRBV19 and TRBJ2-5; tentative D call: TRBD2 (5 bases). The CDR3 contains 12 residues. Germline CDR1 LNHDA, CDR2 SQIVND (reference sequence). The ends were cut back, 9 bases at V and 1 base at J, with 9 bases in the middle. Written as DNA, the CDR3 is TGTGCCAGCCTTAGCGCCCAAGAGACCCAGTACTTC. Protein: CASLSAQETQYF.

The CDR3 region has the DNA TGTGCCAGCAGCTTGTCTTTACTAGACGGTGAGCAGTTCTTC. Its protein product is CASSLSLLDGEQFF. The chain is built from TRBV7-3 and TRBJ2-1; TRBD2 is a possible D gene (5 bases). This CDR3 is built from 14 residues. Germline V gene sequence: CDR1 SGHTA, CDR2 FQGTGA. Trimming left V 3 bases short and J 9 bases short, with 15 bases between.

The CDR3 region has the DNA TGTGCCAGCAGCTACACCCATGTGTCGGATGAGCAGTTCTTC. Translating gives CASSYTHVSDEQFF. The J gene is TRBJ2-1, the V gene TRBV7-8; D ambiguous. The CDR3 has 14 amino acids. Per the germline V gene, CDR1 is SGHVS and CDR2 is FQNEAQ. Deletions cut 4 bases from V and 8 bases from J, with 15 bases between.

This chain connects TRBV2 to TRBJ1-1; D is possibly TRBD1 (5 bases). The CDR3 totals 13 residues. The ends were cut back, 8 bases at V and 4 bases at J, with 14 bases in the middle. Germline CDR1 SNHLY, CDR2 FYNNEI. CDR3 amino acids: CASGDLSGTEAFF. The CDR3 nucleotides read TGTGCCAGCGGGGACTTATCGGGCACTGAAGCTTTCTTT.

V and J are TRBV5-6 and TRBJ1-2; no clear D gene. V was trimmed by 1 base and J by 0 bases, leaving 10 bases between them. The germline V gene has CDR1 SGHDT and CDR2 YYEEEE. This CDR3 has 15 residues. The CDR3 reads CASSLNPAPNYGYTF. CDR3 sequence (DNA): TGTGCCAGCAGCTTGAATCCAGCTCCTAACTATGGCTACACCTTC.

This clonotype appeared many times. The CDR3 reads CASSAQDGRPSYNEQFF. The CDR3 bases are TGTGCCAGCAGTGCCCAAGATGGGCGGCCCTCCTACAATGAGCAGTTCTTC. The V call is TRBV28, the J call TRBJ2-1; D is ambiguous. Germline assignment: CDR1 MDHEN and CDR2 SYDVKM. The CDR3 totals 17 residues. The germline V and J ends were trimmed by 5 bases and 0 bases, with 17 bases remaining between them.

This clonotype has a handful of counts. CDR3 region: CASTKDKHSYNEQFF. CDR3 coding DNA: TGTGCCAGCACCAAGGACAAACACTCCTACAATGAGCAGTTCTTC. The V gene is TRBV27, the J gene TRBJ2-1, with D possibly TRBD1 on 5 matching bases. This CDR3 comprises 15 residues. Germline CDR1 is MNHEY and CDR2 is SMNVEV (reference sequence). Trimming stripped 7 bases from V and 0 bases from J, with 13 bases between.

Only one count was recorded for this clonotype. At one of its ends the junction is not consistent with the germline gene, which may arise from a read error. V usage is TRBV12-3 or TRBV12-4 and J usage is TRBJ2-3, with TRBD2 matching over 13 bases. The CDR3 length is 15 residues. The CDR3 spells CAGSWTSGRADTQYF. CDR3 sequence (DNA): TGTGCCGGCAGTTGGACTAGCGGGAGAGCAGATACGCAGTATTTT.

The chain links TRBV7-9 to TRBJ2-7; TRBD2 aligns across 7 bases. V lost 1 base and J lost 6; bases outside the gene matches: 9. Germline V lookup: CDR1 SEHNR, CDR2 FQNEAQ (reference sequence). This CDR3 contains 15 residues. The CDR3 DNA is TGTGCCAGCAGCTTAGGGCCGAGCGGGACGGGCGAGCAGTACTTC. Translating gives CASSLGPSGTGEQYF.

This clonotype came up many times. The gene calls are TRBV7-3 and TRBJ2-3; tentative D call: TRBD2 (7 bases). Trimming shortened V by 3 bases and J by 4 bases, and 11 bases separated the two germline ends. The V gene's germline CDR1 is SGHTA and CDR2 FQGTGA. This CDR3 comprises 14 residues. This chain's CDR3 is CASSLGGRSDTQYF. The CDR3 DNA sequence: TGTGCCAGCAGCTTGGGGGGGCGCTCAGATACGCAGTATTTT.

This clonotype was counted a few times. CDR3 region: CSARAASQASGASTDTQYF. The CDR3 region has the DNA TGCAGTGCTAGAGCCGCATCTCAGGCTAGCGGTGCTAGCACAGATACGCAGTATTTT. J is TRBJ2-3 and V is TRBV20-1, with TRBD2 matching over 7 bases. Germline assignment: CDR1 DFQATT and CDR2 SNEGSKA (reference sequence). After removal of 1 base from V and 0 bases from J, the junction contained 16 bases not matched to a gene. The CDR3 spans 19 residues.

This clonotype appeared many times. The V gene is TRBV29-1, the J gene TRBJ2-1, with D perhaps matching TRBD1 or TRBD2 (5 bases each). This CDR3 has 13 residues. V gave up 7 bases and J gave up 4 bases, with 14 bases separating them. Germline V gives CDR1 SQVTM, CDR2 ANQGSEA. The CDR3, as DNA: TGCAGCGCCGGGACGGGATTTTACAATGAGCAGTTCTTC. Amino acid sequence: CSAGTGFYNEQFF.

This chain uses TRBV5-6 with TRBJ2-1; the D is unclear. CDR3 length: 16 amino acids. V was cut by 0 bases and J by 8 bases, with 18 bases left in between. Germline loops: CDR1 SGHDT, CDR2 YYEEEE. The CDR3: CASSLALGLLRDEQFF. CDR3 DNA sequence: TGTGCCAGCAGCTTGGCTCTCGGCCTACTTAGGGATGAGCAGTTCTTC.

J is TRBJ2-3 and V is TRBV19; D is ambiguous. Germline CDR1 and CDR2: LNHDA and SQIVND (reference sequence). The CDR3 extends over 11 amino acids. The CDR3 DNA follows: TGTGCGAGTCTAGGCCCGGTCACGCAGTATTTT. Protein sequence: CASLGPVTQYF.

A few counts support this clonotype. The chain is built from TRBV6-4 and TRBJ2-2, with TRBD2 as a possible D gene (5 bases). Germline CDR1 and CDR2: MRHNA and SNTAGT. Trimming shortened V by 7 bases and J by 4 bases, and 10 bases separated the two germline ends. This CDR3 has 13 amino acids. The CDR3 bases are TGTGCCAGCACCGACGGGGTCACCGGGGAGCTGTTTTTT. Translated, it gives CASTDGVTGELFF.

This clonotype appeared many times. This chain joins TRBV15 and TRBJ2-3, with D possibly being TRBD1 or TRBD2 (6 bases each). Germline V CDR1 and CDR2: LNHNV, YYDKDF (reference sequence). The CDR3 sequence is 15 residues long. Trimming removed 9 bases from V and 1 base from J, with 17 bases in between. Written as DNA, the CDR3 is TGTGCCACAAGGGGGTCGGGGGTAGGCACAGATACGCAGTATTTT. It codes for CATRGSGVGTDTQYF.

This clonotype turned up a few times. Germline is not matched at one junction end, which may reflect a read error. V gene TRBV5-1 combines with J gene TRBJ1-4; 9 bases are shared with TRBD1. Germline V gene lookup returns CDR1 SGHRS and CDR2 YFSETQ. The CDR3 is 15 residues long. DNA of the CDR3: TGTGCCAGCAGCCGACGCGGGACAGGGATTGAAAAACTGTTTTTT. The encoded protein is CASSRRGTGIEKLFF.

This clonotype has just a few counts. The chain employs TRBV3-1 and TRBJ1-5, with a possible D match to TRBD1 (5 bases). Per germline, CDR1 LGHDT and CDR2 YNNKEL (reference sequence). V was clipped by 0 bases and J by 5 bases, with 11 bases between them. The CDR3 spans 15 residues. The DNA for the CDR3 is TGTGCCAGCAGCCAAGATTGCCAGGGCCATCAGCCCCAGCATTTT. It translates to CASSQDCQGHQPQHF.